The rows below give T cell receptor beta chains drawn from one sample of a study of T cell responses to AZD1222 COVID-19 vaccine. The repertoire was sequenced with immunoSEQ multiplex PCR; TCRdb's copy has only in-frame clones and lacks some. The sample holds around 150,000 clones, around nine tenths seen once. The sequences come from peripheral blood, collected on day 0 of AZD1222 vaccination. The receptors were gathered from an adult in good health. The CDR3 runs from the conserved cysteine through the conserved F or W. Clone size is not always given. Where it is, it says once, few, many or a class for expanded clones.

clone_size: .
j_call: TRBJ2-5
v_call: TRBV29-1
cdr3_aa: CSVRRNSLGQRETQYF

clone_size: .
j_call: TRBJ2-5
v_call: TRBV18
cdr3_aa: CASSQWGEETQYF

clone_size: once
j_call: TRBJ1-6
v_call: TRBV18
cdr3_aa: CASSPGQGRSPLHF

clone_size: .
j_call: TRBJ2-2
v_call: TRBV7-6
cdr3_aa: CASSLISGELFF

clone_size: .
j_call: TRBJ2-1
v_call: TRBV5-1
cdr3_aa: CAPRPTGNEQFF

clone_size: .
j_call: TRBJ1-1
v_call: TRBV29-1
cdr3_aa: CSVEVTQGGTEAFF

clone_size: .
j_call: TRBJ1-3
v_call: TRBV18
cdr3_aa: CASSPDRLAGNTIYF

clone_size: .
j_call: TRBJ1-1
v_call: TRBV6-5
cdr3_aa: CASSYSNRMNTEAFF

clone_size: .
j_call: TRBJ2-3
v_call: TRBV7-9
cdr3_aa: CASSPQGLAGDTQYF

clone_size: .
j_call: TRBJ2-5
v_call: TRBV15
cdr3_aa: CATNPGQGIQETQYF

clone_size: .
j_call: TRBJ2-1
v_call: TRBV28
cdr3_aa: CASSLLVEQFF

clone_size: .
j_call: TRBJ1-4
v_call: TRBV5-8
cdr3_aa: CASIPGTPTEKLFF

clone_size: .
j_call: TRBJ2-1
v_call: TRBV4-2
cdr3_aa: CASSQDRRGEQFF

clone_size: .
j_call: TRBJ2-7
v_call: TRBV6-5
cdr3_aa: CASSYRGTGVYEQYF

clone_size: .
j_call: TRBJ1-1
v_call: TRBV28
cdr3_aa: CASRASGNTEAFF

clone_size: .
j_call: TRBJ1-2
v_call: TRBV16
cdr3_aa: CASSQSTYGYTF

clone_size: .
j_call: TRBJ1-2
v_call: TRBV19
cdr3_aa: CASSTQDRAYGYTF

clone_size: .
j_call: TRBJ1-2
v_call: TRBV24-1
cdr3_aa: CATSDPRGGYGYTF

clone_size: .
j_call: TRBJ2-7
v_call: TRBV7-2
cdr3_aa: CASSLGGLARSYEQYF

clone_size: once
j_call: TRBJ1-5
v_call: TRBV27
cdr3_aa: CASSPLETNQPQHF

clone_size: .
j_call: TRBJ2-3
v_call: TRBV28
cdr3_aa: CASSYPQGEVTDTQYF

clone_size: .
j_call: TRBJ2-6
v_call: TRBV28
cdr3_aa: CASSGSSSGANVLTF

clone_size: .
j_call: TRBJ2-7
v_call: TRBV28
cdr3_aa: CASSLGSSGSSYEQYF

clone_size: .
j_call: TRBJ2-5
v_call: TRBV21-1
cdr3_aa: CAPTDREKETQYF

clone_size: .
j_call: TRBJ2-1
v_call: TRBV7-2
cdr3_aa: CASSFRDPNEQFF

clone_size: .
j_call: TRBJ1-1
v_call: TRBV6-2/TRBV6-3
cdr3_aa: CASSYGTEAAFF

clone_size: once
j_call: TRBJ1-5
v_call: TRBV19
cdr3_aa: CASSTANRGNQPQHF

clone_size: .
j_call: TRBJ1-3
v_call: TRBV7-2
cdr3_aa: CASSPWDRGGTIYF

clone_size: .
j_call: TRBJ2-2
v_call: TRBV7-2
cdr3_aa: CASSLRRSAGELFF

clone_size: once
j_call: TRBJ2-3
v_call: TRBV24-1
cdr3_aa: CATSATSNTQYF

clone_size: few
j_call: TRBJ1-1
v_call: TRBV18
cdr3_aa: CASSPPRRGRQGDTEAFF

clone_size: .
j_call: TRBJ1-1
v_call: TRBV27
cdr3_aa: CASSLSAGMGQLNTEAFF

clone_size: few
j_call: TRBJ1-2
v_call: TRBV11-2
cdr3_aa: CASSSGTGGLVDTF

clone_size: .
j_call: TRBJ2-3
v_call: TRBV4-2
cdr3_aa: CASSQAAWDRPTDTQYF

clone_size: .
j_call: TRBJ2-1
v_call: TRBV6-5
cdr3_aa: CASSLSGSLDNEQFF

clone_size: .
j_call: TRBJ2-7
v_call: TRBV25-1
cdr3_aa: CASSGGGTALTYEQYF

clone_size: .
j_call: TRBJ2-7
v_call: TRBV10-1
cdr3_aa: CASRRGSYEQYF

clone_size: .
j_call: TRBJ2-7
v_call: TRBV7-2
cdr3_aa: CASSLNLDSHYEQYF

clone_size: few
j_call: TRBJ2-7
v_call: TRBV4-1
cdr3_aa: CASSQDLNRAYEQYF

clone_size: .
j_call: TRBJ2-1
v_call: TRBV19
cdr3_aa: CASSRGGTYNEQFF

clone_size: .
j_call: TRBJ2-5
v_call: TRBV6-2/TRBV6-3
cdr3_aa: CASSSHADGEETQYF

clone_size: once
j_call: TRBJ1-2
v_call: TRBV2
cdr3_aa: CASSEGRRFLREDLYGYTF

clone_size: .
j_call: TRBJ2-3
v_call: TRBV9
cdr3_aa: CASSVVGGRSTDTQYF